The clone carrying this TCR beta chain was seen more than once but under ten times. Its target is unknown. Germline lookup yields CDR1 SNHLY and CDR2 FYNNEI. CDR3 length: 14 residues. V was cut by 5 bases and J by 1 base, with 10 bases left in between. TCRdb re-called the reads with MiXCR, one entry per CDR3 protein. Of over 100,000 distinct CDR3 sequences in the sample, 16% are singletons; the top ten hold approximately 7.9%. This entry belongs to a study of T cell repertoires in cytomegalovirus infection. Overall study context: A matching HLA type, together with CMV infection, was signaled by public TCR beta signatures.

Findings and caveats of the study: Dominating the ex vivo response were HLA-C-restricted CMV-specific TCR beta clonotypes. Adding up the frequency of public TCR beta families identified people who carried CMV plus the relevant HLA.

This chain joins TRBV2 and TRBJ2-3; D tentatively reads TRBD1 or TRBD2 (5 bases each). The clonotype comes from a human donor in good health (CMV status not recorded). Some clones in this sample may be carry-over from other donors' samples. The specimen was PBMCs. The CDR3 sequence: CASSSQGGTDTQYF. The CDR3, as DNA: TGTGCCAGCAGTTCTCAGGGAGGCACAGATACGCAGTATTTT.